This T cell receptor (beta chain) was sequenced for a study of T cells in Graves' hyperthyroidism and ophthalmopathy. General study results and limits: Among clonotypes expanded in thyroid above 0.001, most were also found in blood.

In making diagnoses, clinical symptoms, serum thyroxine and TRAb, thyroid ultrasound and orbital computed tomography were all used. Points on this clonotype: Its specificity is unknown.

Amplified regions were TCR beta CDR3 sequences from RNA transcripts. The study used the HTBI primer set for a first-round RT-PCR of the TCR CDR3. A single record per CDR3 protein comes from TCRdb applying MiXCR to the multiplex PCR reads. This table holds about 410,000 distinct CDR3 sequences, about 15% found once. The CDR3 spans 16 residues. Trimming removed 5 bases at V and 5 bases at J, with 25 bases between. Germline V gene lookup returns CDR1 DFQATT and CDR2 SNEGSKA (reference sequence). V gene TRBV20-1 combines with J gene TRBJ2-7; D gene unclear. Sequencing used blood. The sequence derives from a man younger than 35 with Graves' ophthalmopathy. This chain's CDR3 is CSAGRRFSSVRDEQYF. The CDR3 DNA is TGCAGTGCTGGACGAAGGTTCTCTTCGGTCCGGGACGAGCAGTACTTC.